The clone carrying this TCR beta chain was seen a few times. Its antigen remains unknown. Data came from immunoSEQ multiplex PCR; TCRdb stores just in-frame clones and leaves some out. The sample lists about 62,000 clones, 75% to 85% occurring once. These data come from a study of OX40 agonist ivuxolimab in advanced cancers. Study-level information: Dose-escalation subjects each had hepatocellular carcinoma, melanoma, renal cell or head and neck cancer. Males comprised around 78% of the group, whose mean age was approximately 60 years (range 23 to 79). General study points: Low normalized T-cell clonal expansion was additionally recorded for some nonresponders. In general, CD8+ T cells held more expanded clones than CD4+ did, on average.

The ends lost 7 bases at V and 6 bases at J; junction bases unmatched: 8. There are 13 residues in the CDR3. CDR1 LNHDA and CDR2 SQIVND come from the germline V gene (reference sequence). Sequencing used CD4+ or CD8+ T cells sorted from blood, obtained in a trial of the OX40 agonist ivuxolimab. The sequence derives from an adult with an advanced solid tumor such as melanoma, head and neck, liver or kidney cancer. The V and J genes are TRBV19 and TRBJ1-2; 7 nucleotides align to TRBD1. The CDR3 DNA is TGTGCCAGTATTGGAGACAGGGTCCATGGCTACACCTTC. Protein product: CASIGDRVHGYTF. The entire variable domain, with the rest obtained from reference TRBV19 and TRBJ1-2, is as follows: DGGITQSPKYLFRKEGQNVTLSCEQNLNHDAMYWYRQDPGQGLRLIYYSQIVNDFQKGDIAEGYSVSREKKESFPLTVTSAQKNPTAFYLCASIGDRVHGYTFGSGTRLTVV.